This is a list of T cell receptor beta chains from one sample in a study of cytomegalovirus exposure and HLA in healthy donors. Using immunoSEQ multiplex PCR, the repertoire was profiled, and TCRdb retains in-frame clones only, with some absent. The table records about 79,000 clones, approximately 93% of them present only once. The sample consisted of PBMCs. These receptors originate from a young woman in good health and CMV-seronegative. The CDR3 runs from the conserved cysteine through the conserved F or W. D genes are given only for firm matches.

TRBJ2-5,TRBD1,TRBV27,17,CASRAVYRGRGQETQYF
TRBJ2-7,TRBD2,TRBV7-8,14,CASSKGLAGVEQYF
TRBJ1-1,TRBD1,TRBV6-1,14,CASTPGGTGSIAFF
TRBJ2-7,.,TRBV6-1,12,CASGVRGYEQYF
TRBJ2-7,.,TRBV15,14,CATSSRDISYEQYF
TRBJ1-1,.,TRBV10-3,15,CAISGTRVGNTEAFF
TRBJ2-1,TRBD2,TRBV29-1,13,CSVVGRLYNEQFF
TRBJ2-6,TRBD1,TRBV4-2,17,CASSQDQGDSGANVLTF
TRBJ2-7,.,TRBV11-2,14,CASSLTSPTYEQYF
TRBJ2-2,TRBD1,TRBV28,17,CASKAGGFVGNTGELFF
TRBJ1-1,.,TRBV5-4,13,CASSLALDTEAFF
TRBJ1-2,.,TRBV19,18,CASSIRSGGGIVEYGYTF
TRBJ2-3,.,TRBV19,16,CASSRSAGHLSDTQYF
TRBJ2-7,TRBD1,TRBV7-9,15,CASSPRTGSGYEQYF
TRBJ1-1,.,TRBV7-9,15,CASRRTGAVNTEAFF
TRBJ2-3,TRBD1,TRBV9,15,CASRPGTGGTDTQYF
TRBJ1-5,.,TRBV30,13,CAWSVRGNQPQHF
TRBJ2-4,.,TRBV6-1,14,CASSDIAGGNIQYF
TRBJ2-7,TRBD1,TRBV4-2,16,CASSQVGRGLTDEQYF
TRBJ2-5,.,TRBV5-4,15,CASSLALTPRGTQYF
TRBJ2-5,TRBD2,TRBV27,19,CASSLIGVAGATRQETQYF
TRBJ1-5,.,TRBV21-1,16,CASSKALGHGNQPQHF